This is a list of T cell receptor beta chains from one sample in a study of blood T cell repertoires in COVID-19. The data were produced by immunoSEQ multiplex PCR, yet TCRdb's version contains in-frame clones alone and is incomplete. The table records 250,000 to 350,000 clones, roughly 86% of them present only once. The sequencing sample was made of peripheral blood. These receptors were taken from a man aged 18-30 years with active or convalescent COVID-19. Both conserved end residues are part of each CDR3. The D gene is left open where the match is weak. Size values are once, few and many counts, or a class for expanded clones, and some rows have none.

J gene	clone size	V gene	D gene	CDR3 DNA	CDR3 protein
TRBJ1-2	few	TRBV6-6	-	TGTGCCAGCAGTTACGTCCAGGGTGCAGGGGGCTACACCTTC	CASSYVQGAGGYTF
TRBJ1-1	-	TRBV16	-	TGTGCCAGCAGCCAATACGGGGGAAGCACTGAAGCTTTCTTT	CASSQYGGSTEAFF
TRBJ1-1	-	TRBV7-9	-	TGTGCCAGCAGCGATGGGGGCGGACCGAACACTGAAGCTTTCTTT	CASSDGGGPNTEAFF
TRBJ2-7	-	TRBV18	-	TGTGCCAGCTCACCAACGACAGGAAACTCCTACGAGCAGTACTTC	CASSPTTGNSYEQYF
TRBJ1-6	-	TRBV3-1/TRBV3-2	-	TGTGCCAGCAGCCAGACACCTAATTCACCCCTCCACTTT	CASSQTPNSPLHF
TRBJ2-6	-	TRBV4-3	-	TGCGCCAGCAGCCAAGATCACAGCTCTGGGGCCAACGTCCTGACTTTC	CASSQDHSSGANVLTF
TRBJ2-7	-	TRBV7-9	-	TGTGCCAGCAGCCCCCGGGGACTCCCATACGAGCAGTACTTC	CASSPRGLPYEQYF
TRBJ1-2	-	TRBV3-1/TRBV3-2	TRBD1	TGTGCCAGCAGCCAGAGGGACAGGTCTCACGGCTACACCTTC	CASSQRDRSHGYTF
TRBJ1-4	-	TRBV10-3	TRBD1	TGTGCCATCAGCCCGACTACAGGGGCTGTTAATGAAAAACTGTTTTTT	CAISPTTGAVNEKLFF
TRBJ2-7	-	TRBV7-9	-	TGTGCCAGCAGCTTTGCCGGGTCAGGGCTAACCTACGAGCAGTACTTC	CASSFAGSGLTYEQYF
TRBJ1-4	-	TRBV7-8	-	TGTGCCAGCAGCTTAGGCGCAGGGCTAGAAAAACTGTTTTTT	CASSLGAGLEKLFF